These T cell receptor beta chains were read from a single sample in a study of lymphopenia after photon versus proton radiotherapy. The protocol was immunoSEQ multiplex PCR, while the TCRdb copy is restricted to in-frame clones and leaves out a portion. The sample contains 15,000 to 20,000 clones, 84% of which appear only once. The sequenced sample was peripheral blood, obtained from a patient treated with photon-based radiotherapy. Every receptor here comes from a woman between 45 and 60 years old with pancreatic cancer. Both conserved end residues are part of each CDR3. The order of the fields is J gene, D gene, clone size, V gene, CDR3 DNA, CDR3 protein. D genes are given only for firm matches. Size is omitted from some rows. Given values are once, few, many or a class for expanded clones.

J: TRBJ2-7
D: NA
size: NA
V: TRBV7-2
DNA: TGTGCCAGCAGACAGGGTTTAGGAACATACGAGCAGTACTTC
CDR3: CASRQGLGTYEQYF

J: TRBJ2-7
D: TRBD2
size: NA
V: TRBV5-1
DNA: TGCGCCAGCAGCTTAAAAACTAGCGGCCCGGGACGGTCTTACGAGCAGTACTTC
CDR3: CASSLKTSGPGRSYEQYF

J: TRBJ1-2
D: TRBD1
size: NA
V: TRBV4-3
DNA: TGCGCCAGCAGCCAAGATCAGGGGGGGCAAGGCTACACCTTC
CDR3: CASSQDQGGQGYTF

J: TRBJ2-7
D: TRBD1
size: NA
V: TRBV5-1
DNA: TGCGCCAGCAGCCCGGACAGGGGCCACGGCGAGCAGTACTTC
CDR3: CASSPDRGHGEQYF

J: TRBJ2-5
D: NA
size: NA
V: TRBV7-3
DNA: TGTGCCAGCAGCTTAAGGAGGGAAGAGACCCAGTACTTC
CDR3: CASSLRREETQYF

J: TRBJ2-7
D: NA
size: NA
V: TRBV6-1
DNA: TGTGCCAGCAGTCTCAGGGAAGGGAGCTCCTACGAGCAGTACTTC
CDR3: CASSLREGSSYEQYF

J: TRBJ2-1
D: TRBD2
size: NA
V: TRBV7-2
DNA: TGTGCCAGCAGGCCTAGCGGGAGGGCCAATGAGCAGTTCTTC
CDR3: CASRPSGRANEQFF

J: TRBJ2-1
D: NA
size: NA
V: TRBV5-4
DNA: TGTGCCAGCAGCTCGCCGGGACTCCACAATGAGCAGTTCTTC
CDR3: CASSSPGLHNEQFF

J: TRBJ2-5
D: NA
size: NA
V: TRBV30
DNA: TGTGCCTGGGCAGGGCGGGCAGAGACCCAGTACTTC
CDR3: CAWAGRAETQYF

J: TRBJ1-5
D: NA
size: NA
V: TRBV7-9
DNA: TGTGCCAGCAGCTATCTGGATGGGAATCAGCCCCAGCATTTT
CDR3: CASSYLDGNQPQHF

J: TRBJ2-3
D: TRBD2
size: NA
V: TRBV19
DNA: TGTGCCAGTAGACGACAGGGACTAGCGGGTTCTAGCACAGATACGCAGTATTTT
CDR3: CASRRQGLAGSSTDTQYF

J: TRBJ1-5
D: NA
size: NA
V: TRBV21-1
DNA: TGTGCCAGCAGCAACCTTGGTGATCAGCCCCAGCATTTT
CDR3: CASSNLGDQPQHF

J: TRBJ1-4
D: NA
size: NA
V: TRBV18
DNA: TGTGCCAGCTCACGAAGACAGTTTACGGATGTGACTAATGAAAAACTGTTTTTT
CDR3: CASSRRQFTDVTNEKLFF

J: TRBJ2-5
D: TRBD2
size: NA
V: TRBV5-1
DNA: TGCGCCAGCAGTACTAGCGGTGCTGAAGAGACCCAGTACTTC
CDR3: CASSTSGAEETQYF

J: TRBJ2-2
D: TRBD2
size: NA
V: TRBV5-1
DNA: TGCGCCAGCAGTGGTAGCGGGAGAACCGGGGAGCTGTTTTTT
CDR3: CASSGSGRTGELFF

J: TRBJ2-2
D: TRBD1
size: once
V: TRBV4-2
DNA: TGTGCCAGCAGCCAGGACAGGGCCACCGGGGAGCTGTTTTTT
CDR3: CASSQDRATGELFF

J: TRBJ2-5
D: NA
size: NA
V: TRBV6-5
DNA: TGTGCCAGCAGTTATTTAGGAGAAGAGACCCAGTACTTC
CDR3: CASSYLGEETQYF

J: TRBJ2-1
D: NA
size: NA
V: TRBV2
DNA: TGTGCCAGCTTAGGGGTTGAGCAGTTCTTC
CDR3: CASLGVEQFF

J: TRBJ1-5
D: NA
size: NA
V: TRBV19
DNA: TGTGCCAGTAGGGAGGGGGGGGCTAGCAATCAGCCCCAGCATTTT
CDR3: CASREGGASNQPQHF

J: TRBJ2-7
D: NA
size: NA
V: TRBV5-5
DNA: TGTGCCAGCAGCTTGGGGGCTGGGAGTCAGTACGAGCAGTACTTC
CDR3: CASSLGAGSQYEQYF

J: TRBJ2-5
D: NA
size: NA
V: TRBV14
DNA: TGTGCCAGCAGCGGGGGGATCCAAGAGACCCAGTACTTC
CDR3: CASSGGIQETQYF

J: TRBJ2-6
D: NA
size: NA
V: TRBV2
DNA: TGTGCCAGCAGTGCTGACACCAGCTCTGGGGCCAACGTCCTGACTTTC
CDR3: CASSADTSSGANVLTF

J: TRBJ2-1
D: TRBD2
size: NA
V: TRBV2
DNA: TGTGCCAGCAACCCCGGACTAGCGGTCTGGAATGAGCAGTTCTTC
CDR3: CASNPGLAVWNEQFF